This is a list of T cell receptor beta chains from one sample in a study of blood T cell repertoires in COVID-19. The data were produced by immunoSEQ multiplex PCR, yet TCRdb's version contains in-frame clones alone and is incomplete. This table holds about 170,000 clones, about 86% found once. The sample comprised PBMCs or T cells enriched from blood (not recorded which). Every receptor here comes from a woman in her 50s in a cohort exposed to, infected with or recovered from COVID-19 (not recorded which). Both conserved end residues are part of each CDR3. The order of the fields is CDR3 protein, CDR3 DNA, J gene, clone size, V gene, D gene. The D gene is left open where the match is weak. A clone size is listed for some rows: how often the clone was seen (once, few, many), or a class if it is expanded.

CDR3aa: CASNSRGLRTEAFF; CDR3nt: TGTGCCAGCAACTCGCGGGGGCTGAGGACTGAAGCTTTCTTT; j_gene: TRBJ1-1; abundance: NA; v_gene: TRBV2; d_gene: NA
CDR3aa: CASSEQPPGDEQYF; CDR3nt: TGTGCCAGCAGTGAACAACCCCCGGGGGACGAGCAGTACTTC; j_gene: TRBJ2-7; abundance: once; v_gene: TRBV6-1; d_gene: NA
CDR3aa: CASRLGSTNIQYF; CDR3nt: TGTGCCAGCAGACTCGGGTCCACGAACATTCAGTACTTC; j_gene: TRBJ2-4; abundance: once; v_gene: TRBV28; d_gene: NA
CDR3aa: CASSPQRDFYEQYF; CDR3nt: TGTGCCAGCTCACCTCAAAGGGACTTCTACGAGCAGTACTTC; j_gene: TRBJ2-7; abundance: NA; v_gene: TRBV18; d_gene: NA
CDR3aa: CASIPRGQANYGYTF; CDR3nt: TGTGCCAGCATCCCCCGGGGACAAGCTAACTATGGCTACACCTTC; j_gene: TRBJ1-2; abundance: NA; v_gene: TRBV6-1; d_gene: NA
CDR3aa: CASSGEYEQYF; CDR3nt: TGTGCCAGCAGTGGGGAGTACGAGCAGTACTTC; j_gene: TRBJ2-7; abundance: NA; v_gene: TRBV7-9; d_gene: NA
CDR3aa: CASSLAGVSYNEQFF; CDR3nt: TGTGCCAGCAGTTTAGCGGGGGTCTCCTACAATGAGCAGTTCTTC; j_gene: TRBJ2-1; abundance: once; v_gene: TRBV28; d_gene: TRBD2
CDR3aa: CASSRTGTGVNEQFF; CDR3nt: TGTGCCAGCAGCCGTACCGGGACAGGGGTCAATGAGCAGTTCTTC; j_gene: TRBJ2-1; abundance: NA; v_gene: TRBV3-1/TRBV3-2; d_gene: TRBD1
CDR3aa: CASSPLPGTVNEQFF; CDR3nt: TGTGCCAGCAGTCCCCTCCCCGGGACAGTAAATGAGCAGTTCTTC; j_gene: TRBJ2-1; abundance: NA; v_gene: TRBV28; d_gene: TRBD1
CDR3aa: CASSQRDIDNSPLHF; CDR3nt: TGTGCCAGCAGCCAACGGGACATAGATAATTCACCCCTCCACTTT; j_gene: TRBJ1-6; abundance: NA; v_gene: TRBV3-1/TRBV3-2; d_gene: NA
CDR3aa: CSASLGGVITYEQYF; CDR3nt: TGCAGTGCTAGTCTTGGAGGGGTTATTACCTACGAGCAGTACTTC; j_gene: TRBJ2-7; abundance: NA; v_gene: TRBV20-1; d_gene: NA
CDR3aa: CASSKRVDEQFF; CDR3nt: TGTGCCAGCAGCAAGCGGGTGGATGAGCAGTTCTTC; j_gene: TRBJ2-1; abundance: NA; v_gene: TRBV7-2; d_gene: NA
CDR3aa: CASSSQALADPTDTQYF; CDR3nt: TGTGCCAGCAGCTCTCAAGCCCTAGCCGATCCCACAGATACGCAGTATTTT; j_gene: TRBJ2-3; abundance: NA; v_gene: TRBV5-8; d_gene: NA
CDR3aa: CASSYPGLNYEQYF; CDR3nt: TGTGCCAGCAGCTACCCAGGTCTAAACTACGAGCAGTACTTC; j_gene: TRBJ2-7; abundance: NA; v_gene: TRBV7-2; d_gene: NA
CDR3aa: CASSLVGVFHGYTF; CDR3nt: TGTGCCAGCAGCTTGGTGGGCGTATTTCATGGCTACACCTTC; j_gene: TRBJ1-2; abundance: NA; v_gene: TRBV5-4; d_gene: NA
CDR3aa: CAWSEGVDTEAFF; CDR3nt: TGTGCCTGGAGTGAGGGGGTGGACACTGAAGCTTTCTTT; j_gene: TRBJ1-1; abundance: NA; v_gene: TRBV30; d_gene: NA
CDR3aa: CASSLGAKRGSPTDTQYF; CDR3nt: TGTGCCAGCAGCCTAGGGGCTAAGCGGGGATCACCCACAGATACGCAGTATTTT; j_gene: TRBJ2-3; abundance: NA; v_gene: TRBV5-4; d_gene: TRBD2
CDR3aa: CASSWGQGYLGSYGYTF; CDR3nt: TGTGCCAGCAGCTGGGGACAGGGCTACCTCGGGAGCTATGGCTACACCTTC; j_gene: TRBJ1-2; abundance: NA; v_gene: TRBV7-2; d_gene: TRBD1
CDR3aa: CATGGAGPDTQYF; CDR3nt: TGTGCCACCGGAGGAGCCGGGCCCGATACGCAGTATTTT; j_gene: TRBJ2-3; abundance: NA; v_gene: TRBV24-1; d_gene: NA
CDR3aa: CATSRGTGELYEQYF; CDR3nt: TGTGCCACCAGCAGAGGGACAGGAGAGTTATACGAGCAGTACTTC; j_gene: TRBJ2-7; abundance: NA; v_gene: TRBV15; d_gene: TRBD1
CDR3aa: CASSLMGLAGSRAIHNEQFF; CDR3nt: TGTGCCAGCAGCTTAATGGGCTTAGCGGGAAGTCGGGCAATCCACAATGAGCAGTTCTTC; j_gene: TRBJ2-1; abundance: few; v_gene: TRBV7-3; d_gene: TRBD2
CDR3aa: CASSRQGFWTEAFF; CDR3nt: TGTGCCAGCTCCCGTCAGGGGTTTTGGACTGAAGCTTTCTTT; j_gene: TRBJ1-1; abundance: NA; v_gene: TRBV18; d_gene: NA
CDR3aa: CASSYDVRGNTDTQYF; CDR3nt: TGTGCCAGCAGTTACGACGTCAGGGGCAACACAGATACGCAGTATTTT; j_gene: TRBJ2-3; abundance: NA; v_gene: TRBV6-2/TRBV6-3; d_gene: NA
CDR3aa: CASGGRPKSSYEQYF; CDR3nt: TGTGCCAGCGGTGGCAGGCCGAAGAGCTCCTACGAGCAGTACTTC; j_gene: TRBJ2-7; abundance: few; v_gene: TRBV21-1; d_gene: NA
CDR3aa: CASSPGAGSSYNEQFF; CDR3nt: TGTGCCAGCAGCCCCGGAGCGGGTAGCTCCTACAATGAGCAGTTCTTC; j_gene: TRBJ2-1; abundance: NA; v_gene: TRBV7-8; d_gene: NA
CDR3aa: CAISQGAGAFF; CDR3nt: TGTGCCATCAGCCAGGGTGCTGGAGCTTTCTTT; j_gene: TRBJ1-1; abundance: NA; v_gene: TRBV10-3; d_gene: NA
CDR3aa: CASSSSGTGNNEQFF; CDR3nt: TGCGCCAGCAGCTCGTCCGGGACAGGCAACAATGAGCAGTTCTTC; j_gene: TRBJ2-1; abundance: NA; v_gene: TRBV4-1; d_gene: TRBD1
CDR3aa: CASSQDTGRAAIQYF; CDR3nt: TGCGCCAGCAGCCAAGATACCGGGAGGGCTGCCATTCAGTACTTC; j_gene: TRBJ2-4; abundance: NA; v_gene: TRBV4-1; d_gene: TRBD2
CDR3aa: CASSPQKVAGLDSYEQYF; CDR3nt: TGTGCCAGCAGCCCACAAAAAGTTGCGGGACTAGACTCCTACGAGCAGTACTTC; j_gene: TRBJ2-7; abundance: once; v_gene: TRBV7-9; d_gene: TRBD2
CDR3aa: CASSADRATRGASGRRYNTGELFF; CDR3nt: TGTGCCAGCAGCGCCGATAGGGCAACCCGGGGGGCTAGCGGGAGGCGCTACAACACCGGGGAGCTGTTTTTT; j_gene: TRBJ2-2; abundance: once; v_gene: TRBV9; d_gene: TRBD2
CDR3aa: CSVGLDRDTEAFF; CDR3nt: TGCAGCGTTGGCTTGGACAGGGACACTGAAGCTTTCTTT; j_gene: TRBJ1-1; abundance: NA; v_gene: TRBV29-1; d_gene: TRBD1
CDR3aa: CASRGQGNSPLHF; CDR3nt: TGTGCCAGCAGGGGACAGGGAAATTCACCCCTCCACTTT; j_gene: TRBJ1-6; abundance: NA; v_gene: TRBV6-5; d_gene: TRBD1
CDR3aa: CASSFPSVERGTQYF; CDR3nt: TGTGCCAGCAGTTTTCCCTCGGTGGAGCGGGGGACCCAGTACTTC; j_gene: TRBJ2-5; abundance: NA; v_gene: TRBV7-2; d_gene: TRBD2
CDR3aa: CASSGPAGGTNTGELFF; CDR3nt: TGTGCCAGCAGCGGGCCAGCGGGGGGGACGAACACCGGGGAGCTGTTTTTT; j_gene: TRBJ2-2; abundance: NA; v_gene: TRBV9; d_gene: TRBD2
CDR3aa: CASSLGAPQNEQFF; CDR3nt: TGTGCCAGCAGTTTGGGAGCCCCTCAGAATGAGCAGTTCTTC; j_gene: TRBJ2-1; abundance: few; v_gene: TRBV27; d_gene: NA
CDR3aa: CASSSPGAGGLNEQFF; CDR3nt: TGTGCCAGCAGTTCCCCCGGAGCGGGGGGGTTAAATGAGCAGTTCTTC; j_gene: TRBJ2-1; abundance: NA; v_gene: TRBV27; d_gene: TRBD2
CDR3aa: CASSIGGGYEQYF; CDR3nt: TGTGCCAGCAGCATAGGGGGCGGGTACGAGCAGTACTTC; j_gene: TRBJ2-7; abundance: few; v_gene: TRBV28; d_gene: TRBD1
CDR3aa: CASSLDTLGQTQYF; CDR3nt: TGTGCCAGCAGCTTGGACACCCTGGGGCAGACCCAGTACTTC; j_gene: TRBJ2-5; abundance: NA; v_gene: TRBV5-4; d_gene: NA
CDR3aa: CASSVSAGVGEQFF; CDR3nt: TGTGCCAGCAGCGTATCGGCAGGGGTAGGTGAGCAGTTCTTC; j_gene: TRBJ2-1; abundance: NA; v_gene: TRBV9; d_gene: NA
CDR3aa: CASSLTSGVYNEQFF; CDR3nt: TGTGCCAGCAGCTTAACTAGCGGGGTATACAATGAGCAGTTCTTC; j_gene: TRBJ2-1; abundance: NA; v_gene: TRBV11-3; d_gene: TRBD2
CDR3aa: CASRLSGSDEQFF; CDR3nt: TGTGCCAGCAGACTAAGCGGGAGCGATGAGCAGTTCTTC; j_gene: TRBJ2-1; abundance: NA; v_gene: TRBV18; d_gene: TRBD2
CDR3aa: CASREPGGVQFF; CDR3nt: TGCGCCAGCAGGGAACCGGGTGGTGTGCAGTTCTTC; j_gene: TRBJ2-1; abundance: NA; v_gene: TRBV5-1; d_gene: NA